This T cell receptor beta chain was recorded in a study of blood T cell repertoires in COVID-19. Study background: Acute and convalescent COVID-19 samples came from the United States, Italy and Spain. PBMCs, B-cell-depleted T cells, or T cells provided the cDNA or gDNA that made up the material.

The CDR3 length is 16 residues. Per the germline V gene, CDR1 is LGHDT and CDR2 is YNNKEL (reference sequence). V was clipped by 7 bases and J by 0 bases; unmatched bases: 7. Study processing details: Using reference gene primer amplification, nucleated cell counts were estimated. Sequencing was performed with immunoSEQ multiplex PCR; in TCRdb, only in-frame clones are kept and a portion is missing. That table gives V, J and clone size, and the DNA gave D and trimming. The data hold 100,000 to 120,000 clones, with nearly 90% observed a single time. The V gene is TRBV3-1 (or the pseudogene TRBV3-2), the J gene TRBJ2-5, with 11 bases fitting TRBD2. Specimen: peripheral blood. This TCR derives from a human donor in a cohort sampled during active COVID-19. Here the CDR3 DNA reads TGTGCCAGCAAGTCCTTAGCGGGAGGGTACCAAGAGACCCAGTACTTC. Its translation is CASKSLAGGYQETQYF.